These 23 T cell receptor beta chains share one sample of origin, sequenced in a study of T cell repertoires in cytomegalovirus infection. TCRdb independently ran MiXCR on the reads; one entry per CDR3 protein. Of approximately 500,000 distinct CDR3 sequences in the sample, 30% to 40% were seen once. These receptors' targets are unknown. Sequences were derived from cultured PBMCs, sampled from culture after CMV antigen stimulation. Receptors were obtained from a human donor in good health (CMV status not recorded). Some clones in this sample may be carry-over from other donors' samples.

This chain links TRBV7-2 with TRBJ1-3; no reliable D call. Trimming stripped 1 base from V and 1 base from J, with 8 bases between. The germline V gene has CDR1 SGHTA and CDR2 FQGNSA. This CDR3 is 15 amino acids long. The CDR3 DNA follows: TGTGCCAGCAGCTTAGTAACTGGATCTGGAAACACCATATATTTT. Protein product: CASSLVTGSGNTIYF.

This clonotype occurred a few times. The rearrangement links TRBV6-2 or TRBV6-3 to TRBJ1-1, with a tentative D call TRBD1 (6 bases). This CDR3 region has 15 residues. Germline CDR1 MNHEY, CDR2 SVGEGT. V gave up 6 bases and J gave up 4 bases, with 18 bases separating them. CDR3 coding DNA: TGTGCCAGCAGGTCTCCCGGGACACTCGGCACTGAAGCTTTCTTT. Its translation is CASRSPGTLGTEAFF.

This clonotype was detected only a few times. The V and J genes are TRBV19 and TRBJ1-1, with 10 bases fitting TRBD1. Germline-derived CDR1 and CDR2 are LNHDA and SQIVND (reference sequence). The CDR3 is 14 amino acids. With 6 bases clipped from V and 1 base from J, the junction kept 2 bases outside the gene matches. In DNA, the CDR3 is TGTGCCAGTAGAAGGGACAGGGGGAACACTGAAGCTTTCTTT. Amino acid sequence: CASRRDRGNTEAFF.

This clonotype was counted a few times. Here the CDR3 DNA reads TGCGCCAGCAGCCATATCGGACAGGGGATCAATGAGCAGTTCTTC. This codes for CASSHIGQGINEQFF. The chain employs TRBV4-3 and TRBJ2-1; TRBD1 agrees at 9 bases. The CDR3 sequence is 15 residues long. Germline V gives CDR1 LGHNA, CDR2 YSLEER. V lost 3 bases and J lost 6; bases outside the gene matches: 6.

In this sample, this clonotype turned up a few times. This sequence joins TRBV2 and TRBJ1-2, with 8 nucleotides matching TRBD1. J was trimmed by 6 bases and V by 5 bases; bases with no gene match: 8. The CDR3 has 14 amino acids. In germline, CDR1 is SNHLY, CDR2 FYNNEI. CDR3 protein: CASSYLDRGDGYTF. In nucleotides, the CDR3 is TGTGCCAGCAGTTACCTTGACAGGGGAGATGGCTACACCTTC. Together with reference TRBV2 and TRBJ1-2, the CDR3 gives the full variable domain: EPEVTQTPSHQVTQMGQEVILRCVPISNHLYFYWYRQILGQKVEFLVSFYNNEISEKSEIFDDQFSVERPDGSNFTLKIRSTKLEDSAMYFCASSYLDRGDGYTFGSGTRLTVV.

The chain employs TRBV7-6 and TRBJ2-7; TRBD2 might be the D (6 bases). Germline CDR1 reads SGHVS; CDR2 reads FNYEAQ. This CDR3 has 15 amino acids. Trimming removed 9 bases from V and 2 bases from J, with 20 bases in between. The CDR3 reads CARSRASSGPYEQYF. As DNA, the CDR3 is TGTGCCAGATCGCGCGCCTCAAGCGGGCCCTACGAGCAGTACTTC.

The chain has TRBV7-2 and TRBJ1-4, with D possibly being TRBD1 (6 bases). Trimming cost V 2 bases and J 12 bases, with 10 bases left between them. Germline V gene sequence: CDR1 SGHTA, CDR2 FQGNSA. The CDR3 extends over 12 amino acids. CDR3 residues: CASSLNRVELFF. CDR3 DNA sequence: TGTGCCAGCAGCTTAAACAGGGTAGAACTGTTTTTT. Full variable domain (outside the CDR3, taken from reference TRBV7-2 and TRBJ1-4): GAGVSQSPSNKVTEKGKDVELRCDPISGHTALYWYRQSLGQGLEFLIYFQGNSAPDKSGLPSDRFSAERTGGSVSTLTIQRTQQEDSAVYLCASSLNRVELFFGSGTQLSVL.

The chain links TRBV29-1 to TRBJ2-1, with 11 bases lining up with TRBD1. CDR1 and CDR2 (germline): SQVTM, ANQGSEA. The CDR3 is 16 amino acids. Trimming removed 6 bases from V and 6 bases from J; junction bases left unmatched: 13. This CDR3 reads CSVAPTTGTGGNEQFF. DNA of the CDR3: TGCAGCGTCGCCCCAACAACCGGGACAGGGGGCAATGAGCAGTTCTTC.

The rearrangement links TRBV5-1 to TRBJ2-3; 16 bases match TRBD2. V trimming: 4 bases; J trimming: 0 bases; junction bases outside the gene matches: 5. The germline gives CDR1 SGHRS, CDR2 YFSETQ. CDR3 length: 18 residues. CDR3 in DNA: TGCGCCAGCAGCACGGGACTAGCGGGAGGGCCAAGCACAGATACGCAGTATTTT. This sequence encodes CASSTGLAGGPSTDTQYF.

This clonotype occurred a few times. V usage is TRBV6-1 and J usage is TRBJ2-1, with 9 bases that match TRBD1. The CDR3 totals 14 residues. Per the germline V gene, CDR1 is MNHNS and CDR2 is SASEGT. V dropped 6 bases and J dropped 6; count of bases not matched to a gene: 6. CDR3 in DNA: TGTGCCAGCAGCCGCGGACAGGGGATCAATGAGCAGTTCTTC. The encoded protein is CASSRGQGINEQFF.

The rearrangement links TRBV7-9 to TRBJ1-1, with no clear D. V shed 1 base and J shed 4 bases, with 16 bases lying between them. CDR3 length equals 16 residues. Germline assignment: CDR1 SEHNR and CDR2 FQNEAQ (reference sequence). CDR3 DNA sequence: TGTGCCAGCAGCTTAGAGCCCATCGGGCGGGGCACTGAAGCTTTCTTT. Translated, it gives CASSLEPIGRGTEAFF.

This clonotype was seen a handful of times. The chain couples TRBV12-3 or TRBV12-4 to TRBJ2-2; no clear D gene. V lost 3 bases and J 0 bases, leaving 11 bases between the germline ends. The length of the CDR3 is 16 residues. CDR3 DNA: TGTGCCAGCAGTTTCGGCACGTTAGCGAACACCGGGGAGCTGTTTTTT. It specifies CASSFGTLANTGELFF.

The V and J genes are TRBV7-9 and TRBJ2-2; TRBD2 matches at 10 bases. In germline, CDR1 is SEHNR, CDR2 FQNEAQ (reference sequence). The CDR3 is made up of 17 amino acids. V lost 4 bases to trimming and J lost 5 bases; unmatched junction nucleotides: 10. The CDR3 nucleotides are TGTGCCAGCAGCTCCGATCATAGCGGGAGGTATACCGGGGAGCTGTTTTTT. Its translation is CASSSDHSGRYTGELFF.

This clonotype was observed a few times. The rearrangement joins TRBV10-3 to TRBJ2-7; D may match TRBD1 or TRBD2 (5 bases each). CDR1 and CDR2 (germline): ENHRY, SYGVKD. The CDR3 consists of 12 residues. Trimming left V 6 bases short and J 0 bases short, with 6 bases between. The CDR3: CAIRGPSYEQYF. CDR3 bases: TGTGCCATCAGGGGACCCTCCTACGAGCAGTACTTC.

V and J are TRBV7-9 and TRBJ1-1; TRBD1 matches 9 bases. This CDR3 region has 17 residues. Germline-derived CDR1 and CDR2 are SEHNR and FQNEAQ (reference sequence). The junction had 7 bases not matched to a gene; V was cut back by 1 base and J by 1 base. CDR3 sequence: CASSLVGTGMPNTEAFF. CDR3 DNA sequence: TGTGCCAGCAGCTTAGTTGGGACAGGGATGCCGAACACTGAAGCTTTCTTT.

V gene TRBV7-8 combines with J gene TRBJ1-2, with 8 bases aligning to TRBD1. V was pared by 5 bases and J by 4 bases, with 12 bases of the junction left unmatched. The CDR3 is made up of 16 amino acids. Per germline, CDR1 SGHVS and CDR2 FQNEAQ. CDR3 sequence reads: CASSLSSGGEGYGYTF. In DNA form, the CDR3 reads TGTGCCAGCAGCCTTTCTTCAGGGGGCGAGGGCTATGGCTACACCTTC.

The chain is built from TRBV6-2 or TRBV6-3 and TRBJ2-7, with D tentatively TRBD1 or TRBD2 (5 bases each). The CDR3 length is 14 residues. Germline-derived CDR1 and CDR2 are MNHEY and SVGEGT. Trimming stripped 0 bases from V and 0 bases from J, with 6 bases between. The CDR3 coding sequence is TGTGCCAGCAGTTACTCGGGGACCTCCTACGAGCAGTACGTC. Translating it yields CASSYSGTSYEQYV.

This clonotype appeared a few times. The genes are TRBV7-6 and TRBJ1-1, with a weak D call TRBD1 (5 bases). Per germline, CDR1 SGHVS and CDR2 FNYEAQ. This CDR3 is built from 12 residues. V lost 1 base to trimming and J lost 8 bases, with 8 bases between them. The CDR3 reads CASSLEKGEAFF. CDR3 nucleotide sequence: TGTGCCAGCAGCTTAGAAAAGGGGGAAGCTTTCTTT.

This chain connects TRBV5-3 to TRBJ2-2; the match to TRBD2 covers 13 bases. TRBV5-3 carries the ORF label, with uncertain function. The CDR3 length is 17 residues. Losses at the gene ends were 8 bases for V and 4 bases for J; bases not matched to a gene: 11. This CDR3 reads CASSPGRTSGSTGELFF. DNA of the CDR3: TGTGCCAGCAGCCCGGGACGGACTAGCGGGAGCACCGGGGAGCTGTTTTTT.

The chain has TRBV7-2 and TRBJ2-3; unclear D gene. Germline V gene sequence: CDR1 SGHTA, CDR2 FQGNSA. This CDR3 is built from 14 residues. The V and J ends lost 8 bases and 0 bases respectively, with 12 bases between them. In DNA, the CDR3 is TGTGCCAGCCGACGGAGAGAGAGCACAGATACGCAGTATTTT. This encodes CASRRRESTDTQYF.

The chain recombines TRBV11-2 with TRBJ1-2; TRBD1 is a possible D gene (6 bases). The germline V gene encodes CDR1 SGHAT and CDR2 FQNNGV. CDR3 length equals 15 residues. V was cut by 0 bases and J by 0 bases, with 8 bases left in between. In nucleotides, the CDR3 is TGTGCCAGCAGCTTAGAGGGGGCAGCTAACTATGGCTACACCTTC. Amino acid sequence: CASSLEGAANYGYTF.

A few counts support this clonotype. The chain employs TRBV5-1 and TRBJ2-3; TRBD1 matches at 8 bases. This CDR3 comprises 14 residues. V was clipped by 5 bases and J by 4 bases; unmatched bases: 6. CDR1 is SGHRS and CDR2 is YFSETQ in the germline V gene. CDR3 nucleotide sequence: TGCGCCAGCAGACCGGACAGGGTTGCAGATACGCAGTATTTT. This encodes CASRPDRVADTQYF.

The chain links TRBV7-2 to TRBJ2-3, with D perhaps TRBD2 (6 bases). V lost 4 bases and J lost 5, with 16 bases in between. Germline lookup yields CDR1 SGHTA and CDR2 FQGNSA. This CDR3 region has 15 residues. As DNA, the CDR3 is TGTGCCAGCAGCTCGTCCGGAGGGCCAGGAGATACGCAGTATTTT. It is translated as CASSSSGGPGDTQYF.